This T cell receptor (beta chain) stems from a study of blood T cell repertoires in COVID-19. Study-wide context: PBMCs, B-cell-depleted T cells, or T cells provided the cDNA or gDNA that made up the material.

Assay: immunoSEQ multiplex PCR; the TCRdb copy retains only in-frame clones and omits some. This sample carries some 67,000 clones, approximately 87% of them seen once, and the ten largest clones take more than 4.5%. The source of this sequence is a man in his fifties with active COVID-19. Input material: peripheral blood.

The CDR3, as DNA: TGTGCCAGCAGCTCCCTCGGACAGTTCTATGGCTACACCTTC. This encodes CASSSLGQFYGYTF. V usage is TRBV5-8 and J usage is TRBJ1-2; D is possibly TRBD1 (6 bases). This CDR3 has 14 amino acids. Looked up from germline, CDR1 is SGHTS and CDR2 is YDEGEE. V lost 3 bases and J 4 bases, leaving 13 bases between the germline ends.